A selection of T cell receptor beta chains follows, all from one sample in a study of shared clonotypes between healthy human individuals. Sequenced by immunoSEQ multiplex PCR; TCRdb stores in-frame clones only, minus some. The profile shows around 700,000 clones, roughly 78% of them singletons. The sequenced sample consisted of memory CD4+ T cells sorted from blood. All receptors derive from a woman in her 30s in good health. CDR3s include the opening cysteine and the closing phenylalanine or tryptophan. Each record gives: J gene, D gene, clone size, V gene, CDR3 DNA, CDR3 protein. The D gene is left open where the match is weak. A clone size is listed for some rows: how often the clone was seen (once, few, many), or a class if it is expanded.

J: TRBJ2-5
D: .
size: .
V: TRBV2
DNA: TGTGCCAGCAGTGTTTCTGGGGGCTTGGAGACCCAGTACTTC
CDR3: CASSVSGGLETQYF

J: TRBJ2-7
D: TRBD2
size: .
V: TRBV5-8
DNA: TGTGCCAGCAGCCTACCAGGGACTAGCGGGATCACCTACGAGCAGTACTTC
CDR3: CASSLPGTSGITYEQYF

J: TRBJ1-1
D: TRBD1
size: .
V: TRBV5-4
DNA: TGTGCCAGCAGCGGGACAGCAAGAAACACTGAAGCTTTCTTT
CDR3: CASSGTARNTEAFF

J: TRBJ2-7
D: .
size: .
V: TRBV6-5
DNA: TGTGCCAGCAGTTACTCGGACAGCGACGGCTACGAGCAGTACTTC
CDR3: CASSYSDSDGYEQYF

J: TRBJ2-1
D: TRBD2
size: few
V: TRBV5-1
DNA: TGCGCCAGCACCTGGACTAGCGGAGACAATGAGCAGTTCTTC
CDR3: CASTWTSGDNEQFF

J: TRBJ2-5
D: TRBD2
size: .
V: TRBV7-2
DNA: TGTGCCAGCAGCTGGGGGGGGAACAAGGAGACCCAGTACTTC
CDR3: CASSWGGNKETQYF

J: TRBJ2-1
D: .
size: .
V: TRBV20-1
DNA: TGCAGTGCTCGAAGGGACTTTAGAGAGTTCTTC
CDR3: CSARRDFREFF

J: TRBJ1-1
D: .
size: few
V: TRBV2
DNA: TGTGCCAGCAGCGCCGGGACTCGCGGGACTGAAGCTTTCTTT
CDR3: CASSAGTRGTEAFF

J: TRBJ1-1
D: TRBD1
size: once
V: TRBV5-1
DNA: TGCGCCAGCAGCTATAGGGACAGTAACACTGAAGCTTTCTTT
CDR3: CASSYRDSNTEAFF

J: TRBJ2-7
D: .
size: many
V: TRBV5-1
DNA: TGCGCCAGCAGCCTTGGAGCAGGGGTCTACGAGCAGTACTTC
CDR3: CASSLGAGVYEQYF

J: TRBJ1-2
D: TRBD1
size: .
V: TRBV6-4
DNA: TGTGCCAGCAGTGCCCGACAGGGATTAAACTATGGCTACACCTTC
CDR3: CASSARQGLNYGYTF

J: TRBJ2-6
D: .
size: .
V: TRBV15
DNA: TGTGCCACCAGCAGCCGGGGCTCTGGGGCCAACGTCCTGACTTTC
CDR3: CATSSRGSGANVLTF

J: TRBJ1-5
D: .
size: .
V: TRBV6-1
DNA: TGTGCCAGCAGTGCCCAGGGGACTCAGCCCCAGCATTTT
CDR3: CASSAQGTQPQHF

J: TRBJ2-7
D: .
size: .
V: TRBV5-5
DNA: TGTGCCAGCAGCTTGTTTCGGGGCAACTACGAGCAGTACTTC
CDR3: CASSLFRGNYEQYF

J: TRBJ2-7
D: .
size: .
V: TRBV5-4
DNA: TGTGCCAGCAGCTTCCCGGGACCCCCCTACGAGCAGTACTTC
CDR3: CASSFPGPPYEQYF

J: TRBJ2-1
D: .
size: .
V: TRBV5-5
DNA: TGTGCCAGCAGCTTGATTACAGACCTGTCCTACAATGAGCAGTTCTTC
CDR3: CASSLITDLSYNEQFF

J: TRBJ2-1
D: .
size: .
V: TRBV19
DNA: TGTGCCAGTAGTATCACCAATGAGCAGTTCTTC
CDR3: CASSITNEQFF

J: TRBJ2-7
D: TRBD1
size: .
V: TRBV28
DNA: TGTGCCAGCAGTGACAGGGGTCACTACGAGCAGTACTTC
CDR3: CASSDRGHYEQYF

J: TRBJ2-5
D: .
size: .
V: TRBV1
DNA: TGCACCAGCAGCCATGTTTCTAGCCAAGAGACCCAGTACTTC
CDR3: CTSSHVSSQETQYF

J: TRBJ1-5
D: .
size: few
V: TRBV28
DNA: TGTGCCAGCAGTTTGGGCCACAATCAGCCCCAGCATTTT
CDR3: CASSLGHNQPQHF

J: TRBJ2-2
D: .
size: .
V: TRBV7-8
DNA: TGTGCCAGCAGCCCTCCCGACAGACTACACACCGGGGAGCTGTTTTTT
CDR3: CASSPPDRLHTGELFF

J: TRBJ1-2
D: TRBD1
size: .
V: TRBV2
DNA: TGTGCCAGCAGAATACTACAGGGACAGAACTATGGCTACACCTTC
CDR3: CASRILQGQNYGYTF

J: TRBJ2-3
D: TRBD2
size: .
V: TRBV4-1
DNA: TGCGCCAGCAGCCAAGCTCCGCGGGAGTTAGATACGCAGTATTTT
CDR3: CASSQAPRELDTQYF

J: TRBJ1-1
D: TRBD1
size: few
V: TRBV7-2
DNA: TGTGCCAGCAGCCGAGGACAGGGGGTAGGTGAAGCTTTCTTT
CDR3: CASSRGQGVGEAFF

J: TRBJ1-5
D: .
size: .
V: TRBV27
DNA: TGTGCCAGCAGTTTATTGCAGGGTGCTCAGCCCCAGCATTTT
CDR3: CASSLLQGAQPQHF

J: TRBJ2-7
D: TRBD2
size: .
V: TRBV29-1
DNA: TGCAGCGTTGCTGATCTAGCGGGAGGACGGTACGAGCAGTACTTC
CDR3: CSVADLAGGRYEQYF

J: TRBJ1-1
D: .
size: .
V: TRBV28
DNA: TGTGCCAGCAGTTTAGTAGGGTTGGCTGAAGCTTTCTTT
CDR3: CASSLVGLAEAFF

J: TRBJ1-4
D: .
size: .
V: TRBV7-2
DNA: TGTGCCAGCAGCGCGTCCGGCGAGGGATATGAAAAACTGTTTTTT
CDR3: CASSASGEGYEKLFF

J: TRBJ2-7
D: .
size: .
V: TRBV10-1
DNA: TGCGCCAGCAGTGAGTCGAGGGCCCCCTACGAGCAGTACTTC
CDR3: CASSESRAPYEQYF

J: TRBJ2-3
D: TRBD1
size: .
V: TRBV6-1
DNA: TGTGCCAGCAGCAGGGGGCAAGTCGGGGATACGCAGTATTTT
CDR3: CASSRGQVGDTQYF

J: TRBJ1-2
D: .
size: .
V: TRBV7-6
DNA: TGTGCCAGCAGCTTTGGCGGGGGCCCATATGGCTACACCTTC
CDR3: CASSFGGGPYGYTF

J: TRBJ1-1
D: .
size: few
V: TRBV7-2
DNA: TGTGCCAGTGGGGGACGGGGCACTGAAGCTTTCTTT
CDR3: CASGGRGTEAFF

J: TRBJ2-3
D: .
size: .
V: TRBV6-5
DNA: TGTGCCAGCAGTTACCGGGCCCTAGTACAATATACGCAGTATTTT
CDR3: CASSYRALVQYTQYF

J: TRBJ2-2
D: .
size: few
V: TRBV30
DNA: TGTGCCTGGAGGGGGCAGGTTAACACCGGGGAGCTGTTTTTT
CDR3: CAWRGQVNTGELFF

J: TRBJ2-3
D: TRBD2
size: .
V: TRBV7-6
DNA: TGTGCCAGCAGCCCCAAACTTTTAGCGGGAGGAGAGGATACGCAGTATTTT
CDR3: CASSPKLLAGGEDTQYF

J: TRBJ2-7
D: .
size: .
V: TRBV27
DNA: TGTGCCAGCAGTTCCCGGGCGTACCCCTCCTACGAGCAGTACTTC
CDR3: CASSSRAYPSYEQYF

J: TRBJ2-5
D: TRBD2
size: few
V: TRBV28
DNA: TGTGCCAGCAGTCCGGGGGGGACCCAAGAGACCCAGTACTTC
CDR3: CASSPGGTQETQYF

J: TRBJ2-7
D: .
size: .
V: TRBV30
DNA: TGTGCCTGGAGTGGCCCCCGCAGTCATCCGTGCGAGCAGTACTTC
CDR3: CAWSGPRSHPCEQYF

J: TRBJ1-3
D: .
size: .
V: TRBV7-9
DNA: TGTGCCAGCAGCTTGGGCGATCCTGGAAACACCATATATTTT
CDR3: CASSLGDPGNTIYF

J: TRBJ1-4
D: .
size: once
V: TRBV6-5
DNA: TGTGCCAGCGCGAAGCGGGCCGCGGATGAAAAACTGTTTTTT
CDR3: CASAKRAADEKLFF

J: TRBJ2-7
D: TRBD2
size: .
V: TRBV28
DNA: TGTGCCAGCAGTAGCGGGAGGGCCCGGGAGCAGTACTTC
CDR3: CASSSGRAREQYF

J: TRBJ2-7
D: TRBD1
size: .
V: TRBV28
DNA: TGTGCCAGCAGTAAAAGACAGGGGGCCTACGAGCAGTACTTC
CDR3: CASSKRQGAYEQYF

J: TRBJ2-5
D: TRBD1
size: .
V: TRBV4-1
DNA: TGCGCCAGCAGCCGCGGACAGGGGGCATGGGGGACCCAGTACTTC
CDR3: CASSRGQGAWGTQYF

J: TRBJ2-1
D: .
size: .
V: TRBV5-4
DNA: TGTGCCAGCAGCCCGGACTCAGTGCGCGGCAATGAGCAGTTCTTC
CDR3: CASSPDSVRGNEQFF

J: TRBJ2-1
D: .
size: many
V: TRBV11-3
DNA: TGTGCCAGCAGCTCCGGGACAGCGGGTCACAATGAGCAGTTCTTC
CDR3: CASSSGTAGHNEQFF

J: TRBJ2-7
D: .
size: .
V: TRBV6-5
DNA: TGTGCCAGCAGTTACTCGTCGTACGGCGCCTACGAGCAGTACTTC
CDR3: CASSYSSYGAYEQYF

J: TRBJ2-7
D: TRBD2
size: .
V: TRBV15
DNA: TGTGCCACCAGCACGACTAGCGGGAGGGCCAAATCGAACGAGCAGTACTTC
CDR3: CATSTTSGRAKSNEQYF

J: TRBJ2-2
D: TRBD2
size: .
V: TRBV18
DNA: TGTGCCAGCTCACAAAGGACTAGCGGGAGTACCGGGGAGCTGTTTTTT
CDR3: CASSQRTSGSTGELFF

J: TRBJ2-3
D: .
size: .
V: TRBV19
DNA: TGTGCCAGTAAAGTGGGGGATACGCAGTATTTT
CDR3: CASKVGDTQYF